The T cell receptor beta chain under discussion was sequenced for a study of blood T cell repertoires in COVID-19. Background on the study: Samples of COVID-19 (acute and convalescent) were obtained from the United States, Italy and Spain.

Germline-derived CDR1 and CDR2 are MDHEN and SYDVKM. The CDR3 sequence is 14 residues long. The J segment lost 3 bases and the V segment lost 7 bases, leaving 6 bases of the junction unmatched. The data were produced by immunoSEQ multiplex PCR, yet TCRdb's version contains in-frame clones alone and is incomplete. The sample gives about 140,000 clones, over 75% of which show up once; about 1.6% is in the top ten. The origin of this receptor is a human donor in a cohort sampled during active COVID-19. What was sequenced was peripheral blood. This chain uses TRBV28 with TRBJ2-7, with 10 bases aligning to TRBD2. For the CDR3, the DNA is TGTGCCAGCACCGGAGCGGGAGGGATCTACGAGCAGTACTTC. It specifies CASTGAGGIYEQYF.